This entry is about one T cell receptor (beta chain). Its specificity is not known. The data were taken from a study of T cells in localized non-small cell lung cancer. Study conclusions and caveats: Adjacent lung exhibited a median of 57 among the 100 most abundant tumor clones. Without multi-region sequencing, intratumor heterogeneity could not be excluded. Uninvolved nearby lung showed the greatest T cell clonality, exceeding that found in tumor. Greater blood T cell density accompanied longer overall survival.

Measured with immunoSEQ multiplex PCR; TCRdb has only the in-frame clones, and not every one. The sample includes a few thousand clones, under 35% seen only once; the top ten take 18%. V gave up 5 bases and J gave up 4 bases; unmatched junction bases: 9. In germline, CDR1 is MDHEN, CDR2 SYDVKM. CDR3 length equals 16 residues. Material: lung tumor tissue, obtained before any cancer treatment. This TCR came from a man aged 40 to 70 with stage II squamous cell lung carcinoma. V is TRBV28 and J is TRBJ1-5; 9 bases map to TRBD1. The CDR3 sequence: CASSRGTGSRNQPQHF. CDR3 nucleotide sequence: TGTGCCAGCAGTAGGGGGACAGGGAGTAGAAATCAGCCCCAGCATTTT.